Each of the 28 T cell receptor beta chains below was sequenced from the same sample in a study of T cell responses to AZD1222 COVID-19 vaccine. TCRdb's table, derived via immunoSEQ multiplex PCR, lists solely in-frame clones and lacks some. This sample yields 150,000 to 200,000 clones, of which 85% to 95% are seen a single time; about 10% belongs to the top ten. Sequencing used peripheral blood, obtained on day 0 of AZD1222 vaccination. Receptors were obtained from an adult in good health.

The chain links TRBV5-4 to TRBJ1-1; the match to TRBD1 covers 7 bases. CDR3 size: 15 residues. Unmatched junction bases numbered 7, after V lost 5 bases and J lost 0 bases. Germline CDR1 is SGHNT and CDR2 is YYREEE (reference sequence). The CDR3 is CASSGTALMNTEAFF. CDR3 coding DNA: TGTGCCAGCAGTGGGACAGCATTAATGAACACTGAAGCTTTCTTT.

CDR3 DNA sequence: TGTGCCAGCAGTGAAACAGGCAAGAACACTGAAGCTTTCTTT. Its protein product is CASSETGKNTEAFF. This chain joins TRBV6-1 and TRBJ1-1; TRBD1 is a possible D gene (5 bases). The CDR3 consists of 14 residues. The V gene's germline CDR1 is MNHNS and CDR2 SASEGT. V dropped 2 bases and J dropped 1 base, with 8 bases sitting between them.

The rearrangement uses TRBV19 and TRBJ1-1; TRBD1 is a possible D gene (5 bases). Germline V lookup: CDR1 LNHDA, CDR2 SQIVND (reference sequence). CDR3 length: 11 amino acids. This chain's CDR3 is CAIWDGGQAFF. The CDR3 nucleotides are TGTGCTATATGGGACGGCGGGCAGGCTTTCTTT.

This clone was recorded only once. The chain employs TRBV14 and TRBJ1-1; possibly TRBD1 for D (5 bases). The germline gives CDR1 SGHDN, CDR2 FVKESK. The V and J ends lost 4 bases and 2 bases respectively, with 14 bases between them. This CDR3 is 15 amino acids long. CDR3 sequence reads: CASSPLDSKNTEAFF. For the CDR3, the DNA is TGTGCCAGCAGCCCTTTAGACAGCAAAAACACTGAAGCTTTCTTT.

The CDR3, as DNA: TGTGCCTGGAGTGGGGGACAGGCCAGCTACACCTTC. This codes for CAWSGGQASYTF. The J gene is TRBJ1-2, the V gene TRBV30, with 8 positions matching TRBD1. With 1 base clipped from V and 9 bases from J, the junction kept 4 bases outside the gene matches. The V gene's germline CDR1 is GTSNPN and CDR2 SVGIG (reference sequence). The CDR3 is made up of 12 amino acids.

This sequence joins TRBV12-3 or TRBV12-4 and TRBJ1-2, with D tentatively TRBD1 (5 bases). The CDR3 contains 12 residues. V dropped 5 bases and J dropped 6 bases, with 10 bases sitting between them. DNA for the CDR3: TGTGCCAGCAGTCGGGGGAGTCATGGCTACACCTTC. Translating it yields CASSRGSHGYTF.

In DNA, the CDR3 is TGTGCCAGCATTAAGGGGACGGGGAACTATGGCTACACCTTC. Amino acid sequence: CASIKGTGNYGYTF. V and J are TRBV6-5 and TRBJ1-2; TRBD1 might be the D (5 bases). There are 14 residues in the CDR3. Germline CDR1 is MNHEY and CDR2 is SVGAGI. Trimming pared 7 bases from V and 2 bases from J, leaving 14 bases between.

Written as DNA, the CDR3 is TGTGCCAGCAGCGTAGGAGGGGGCGGCTTGAACACTGAAGCTTTCTTT. Translating gives CASSVGGGGLNTEAFF. The chain combines TRBV9 with TRBJ1-1, with TRBD1 matching over 7 bases. Germline CDR1 and CDR2: SGDLS and YYNGEE. The junction had 5 bases not matched to a gene; V was cut back by 0 bases and J by 0 bases. The CDR3 runs to 16 residues.

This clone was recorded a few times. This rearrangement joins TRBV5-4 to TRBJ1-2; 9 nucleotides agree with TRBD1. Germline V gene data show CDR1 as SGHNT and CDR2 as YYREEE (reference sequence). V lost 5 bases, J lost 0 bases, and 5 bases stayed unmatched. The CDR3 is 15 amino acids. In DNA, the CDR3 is TGTGCCAGCAGAAGGGGACAGGGCGCTAACTATGGCTACACCTTC. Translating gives CASRRGQGANYGYTF.

For the CDR3, the DNA is TGTGCCAGTAGTACAACAGGGGGGGATAATTCACCCCTCCACTTT. Its translation is CASSTTGGDNSPLHF. This sequence joins TRBV19 and TRBJ1-6; the match to TRBD1 covers 8 bases. The CDR3 has 15 amino acids. Per the germline V gene, CDR1 is LNHDA and CDR2 is SQIVND (reference sequence). V shed 4 bases, J shed 5 bases, and the junction held 4 bases outside the gene matches.

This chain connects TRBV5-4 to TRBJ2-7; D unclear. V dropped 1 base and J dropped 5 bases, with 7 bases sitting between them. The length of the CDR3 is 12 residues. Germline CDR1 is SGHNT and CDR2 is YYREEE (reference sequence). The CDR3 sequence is CASSLRADEQYF. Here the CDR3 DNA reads TGTGCCAGCAGCTTGCGAGCAGACGAGCAGTACTTC.

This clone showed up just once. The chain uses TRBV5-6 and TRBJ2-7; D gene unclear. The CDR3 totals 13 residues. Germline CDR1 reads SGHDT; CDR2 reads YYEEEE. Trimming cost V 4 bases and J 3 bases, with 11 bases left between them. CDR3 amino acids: CASSVGRNYEQYF. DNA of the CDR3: TGTGCCAGCAGCGTTGGACGGAACTACGAGCAGTACTTC.

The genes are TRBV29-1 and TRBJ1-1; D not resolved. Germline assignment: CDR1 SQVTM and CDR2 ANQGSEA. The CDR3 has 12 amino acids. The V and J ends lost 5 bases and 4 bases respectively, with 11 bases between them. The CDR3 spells CSVTEPGTEAFF. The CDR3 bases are TGCAGCGTTACAGAGCCGGGCACTGAAGCTTTCTTT.

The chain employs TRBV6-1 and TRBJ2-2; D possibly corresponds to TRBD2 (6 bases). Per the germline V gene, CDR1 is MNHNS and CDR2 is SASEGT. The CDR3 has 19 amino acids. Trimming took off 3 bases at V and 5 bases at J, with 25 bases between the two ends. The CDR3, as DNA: TGTGCCAGCAGTGACCACACCAAGCGGGCCGGTCGTGGGACCGGGGAGCTGTTTTTT. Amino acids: CASSDHTKRAGRGTGELFF.

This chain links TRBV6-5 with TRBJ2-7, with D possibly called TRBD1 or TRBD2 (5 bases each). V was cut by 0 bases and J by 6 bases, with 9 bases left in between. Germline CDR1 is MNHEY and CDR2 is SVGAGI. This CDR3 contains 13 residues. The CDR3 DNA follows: TGTGCCAGCAGTTACTCGACGAGGGGCGAGCAGTACGTC. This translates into CASSYSTRGEQYV.

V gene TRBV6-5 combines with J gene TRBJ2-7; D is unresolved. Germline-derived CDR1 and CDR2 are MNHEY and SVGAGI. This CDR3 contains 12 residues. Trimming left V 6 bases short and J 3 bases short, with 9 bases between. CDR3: CASSPDNYEQYV. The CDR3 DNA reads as TGTGCCAGCAGCCCAGACAACTACGAGCAGTACGTC.

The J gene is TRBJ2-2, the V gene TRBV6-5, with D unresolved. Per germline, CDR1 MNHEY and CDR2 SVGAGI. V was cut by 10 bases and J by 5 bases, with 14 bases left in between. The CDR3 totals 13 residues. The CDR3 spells CATHSRRTGELFF. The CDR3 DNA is TGTGCCACCCATTCTAGAAGGACCGGGGAGCTGTTTTTT.

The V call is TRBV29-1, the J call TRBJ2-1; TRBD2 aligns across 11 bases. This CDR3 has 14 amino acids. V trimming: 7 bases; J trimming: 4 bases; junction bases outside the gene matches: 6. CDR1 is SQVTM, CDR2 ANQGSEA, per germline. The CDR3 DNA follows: TGCAGCGCACTACTAGCGGGAGCTTACAATGAGCAGTTCTTC. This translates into CSALLAGAYNEQFF.

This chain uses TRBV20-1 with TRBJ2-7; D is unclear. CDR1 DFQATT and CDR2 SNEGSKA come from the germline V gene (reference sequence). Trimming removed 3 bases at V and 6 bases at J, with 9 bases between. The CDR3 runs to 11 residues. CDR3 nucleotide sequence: TGCAGTGCTAGCCGGGCCTTCGAGCAGTACTTC. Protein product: CSASRAFEQYF.

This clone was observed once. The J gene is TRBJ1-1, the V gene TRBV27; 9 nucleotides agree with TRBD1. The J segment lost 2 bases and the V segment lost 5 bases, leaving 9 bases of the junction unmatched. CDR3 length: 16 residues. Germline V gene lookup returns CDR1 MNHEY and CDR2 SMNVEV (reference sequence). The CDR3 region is CASSALRDRVNTEAFF. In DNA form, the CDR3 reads TGTGCCAGCAGTGCTCTCCGGGACAGGGTCAACACTGAAGCTTTCTTT.

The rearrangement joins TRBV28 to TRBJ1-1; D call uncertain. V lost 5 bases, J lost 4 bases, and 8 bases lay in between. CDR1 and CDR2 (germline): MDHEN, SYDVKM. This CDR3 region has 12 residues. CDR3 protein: CASSEPLTEAFF. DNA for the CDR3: TGTGCCAGCAGTGAACCCCTCACTGAAGCTTTCTTT.

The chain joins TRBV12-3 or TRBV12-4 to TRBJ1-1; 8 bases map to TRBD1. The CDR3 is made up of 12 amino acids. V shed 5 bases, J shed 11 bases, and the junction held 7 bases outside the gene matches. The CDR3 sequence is CASSSQGAIAFF. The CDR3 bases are TGTGCCAGCAGTAGTCAGGGGGCAATCGCTTTCTTT.

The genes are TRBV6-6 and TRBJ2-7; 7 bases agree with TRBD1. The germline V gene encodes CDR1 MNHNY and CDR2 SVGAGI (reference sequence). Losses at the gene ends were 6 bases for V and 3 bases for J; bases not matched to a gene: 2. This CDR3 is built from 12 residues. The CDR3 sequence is CASRGTDYEQYV. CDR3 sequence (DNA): TGTGCCAGCAGGGGGACAGACTACGAGCAGTACGTC.

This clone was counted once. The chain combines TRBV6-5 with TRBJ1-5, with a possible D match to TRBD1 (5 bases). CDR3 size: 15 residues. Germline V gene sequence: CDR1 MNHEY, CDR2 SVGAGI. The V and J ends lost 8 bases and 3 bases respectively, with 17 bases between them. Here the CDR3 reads CASRGSGTVNQPQHF. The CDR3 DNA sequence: TGTGCCAGCCGAGGGTCCGGGACGGTCAATCAGCCCCAGCATTTT.

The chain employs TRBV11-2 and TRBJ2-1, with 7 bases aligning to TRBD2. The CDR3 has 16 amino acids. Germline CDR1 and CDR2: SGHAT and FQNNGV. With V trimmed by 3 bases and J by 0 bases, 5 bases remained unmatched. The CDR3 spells CASSFPSGSSYNEQFF. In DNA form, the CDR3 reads TGTGCCAGCAGCTTCCCTAGCGGCTCCTCCTACAATGAGCAGTTCTTC.

CDR3 sequence (DNA): TGTGCCAGCAGCCAACTGAACACTGAAGCTTTCTTT. Its translation is CASSQLNTEAFF. This chain connects TRBV11-2 to TRBJ1-1, with D uncertain. CDR3 length: 12 amino acids. The V end lost 5 bases, the J end lost 0 bases, and 4 bases lay between the germline ends. Germline-derived CDR1 and CDR2 are SGHAT and FQNNGV.

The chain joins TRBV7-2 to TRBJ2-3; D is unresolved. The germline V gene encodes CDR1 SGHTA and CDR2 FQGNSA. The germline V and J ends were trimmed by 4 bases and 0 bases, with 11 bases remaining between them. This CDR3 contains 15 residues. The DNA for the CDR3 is TGTGCCAGCAGCTCCACGATGGACAGCACAGATACGCAGTATTTT. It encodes CASSSTMDSTDTQYF.

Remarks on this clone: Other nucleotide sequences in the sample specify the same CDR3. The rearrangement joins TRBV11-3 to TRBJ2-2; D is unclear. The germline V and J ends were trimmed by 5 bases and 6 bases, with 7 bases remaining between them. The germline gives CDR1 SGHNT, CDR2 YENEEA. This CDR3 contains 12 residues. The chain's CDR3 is CASSLGSGELFF. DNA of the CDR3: TGTGCCAGCAGCCTAGGTTCCGGGGAGCTGTTTTTT.